Here is one T cell receptor beta chain with its context. The antigen remains unidentified. It may be a read error: a sequence one base away is much more abundant. The CDR3 has 14 residues. Per germline, CDR1 MNHEY and CDR2 SVGEGT. Trimming shortened V by 8 bases and J by 5 bases, and 16 bases separated the two germline ends. The sample is drawn from a study of human T cells and chemical hapten exposure. Study-wide background: TCR yield per sample varied, mainly due to pooled library volumes.

Regarding time point: healthy volunteer bleed at 2 weeks. Before extraction, the whole blood was not fractionated, and total RNA was taken from it. For the library, individual cDNA molecules each received unique molecular identifiers. As processed by the authors: Between 23,224 and 690,600 TCRs appeared in each sample, and the median stood at 95,638. MiXCR, applied by TCRdb to the RACE reads, yields one record per CDR3 protein. Here the V and J calls rest on TCRdb's processing, not on the authors' analysis. Of about 50,000 distinct CDR3 sequences listed, 3.5% to 4.5% were seen once; the top ten hold roughly 1.7%. Findings of the study overall: Sensitization with DPC brought no change to TCRs above 1 in 1000 in frequency.

The source material was whole blood. The sequence came from a female donor in good health. Some clones in this sample may be carry-over from other donors' samples. This chain joins TRBV6-2 or TRBV6-3 and TRBJ1-5; D is unclear. The CDR3: CASVDKRKDQPQHF. DNA for the CDR3: TGTGCCAGCGTCGACAAGCGCAAGGATCAGCCCCAGCATTTT.